The source of this T cell receptor beta chain is a study of technical replicates of blood from a few donors. The junction had 6 bases not matched to a gene; V was cut back by 5 bases and J by 3 bases. The CDR3 consists of 16 residues. CDR1 is MDHEN and CDR2 is SYDVKM in the germline V gene. TCRdb's table, derived via immunoSEQ multiplex PCR, lists solely in-frame clones and lacks some. The data hold some 13,000 clones, with roughly 84% observed a single time. The chain recombines TRBV28 with TRBJ2-1, with 11 bases lining up with TRBD2. Sequencing was performed on PBMCs. The receptor was isolated from a human donor in good health. The chain's CDR3 is CASSTTGTSGYNEQFF. The CDR3 DNA is TGTGCCAGCAGTACCACCGGGACTAGCGGCTACAATGAGCAGTTCTTC. The variable domain in full, with the rest retrieved from reference TRBV28 and TRBJ2-1, is DVKVTQSSRYLVKRTGEKVFLECVQDMDHENMFWYRQDPGLGLRLIYFSYDVKMKEKGDIPEGYSVSREKKERFSLILESASTNQTSMYLCASSTTGTSGYNEQFFGPGTRLTVL.